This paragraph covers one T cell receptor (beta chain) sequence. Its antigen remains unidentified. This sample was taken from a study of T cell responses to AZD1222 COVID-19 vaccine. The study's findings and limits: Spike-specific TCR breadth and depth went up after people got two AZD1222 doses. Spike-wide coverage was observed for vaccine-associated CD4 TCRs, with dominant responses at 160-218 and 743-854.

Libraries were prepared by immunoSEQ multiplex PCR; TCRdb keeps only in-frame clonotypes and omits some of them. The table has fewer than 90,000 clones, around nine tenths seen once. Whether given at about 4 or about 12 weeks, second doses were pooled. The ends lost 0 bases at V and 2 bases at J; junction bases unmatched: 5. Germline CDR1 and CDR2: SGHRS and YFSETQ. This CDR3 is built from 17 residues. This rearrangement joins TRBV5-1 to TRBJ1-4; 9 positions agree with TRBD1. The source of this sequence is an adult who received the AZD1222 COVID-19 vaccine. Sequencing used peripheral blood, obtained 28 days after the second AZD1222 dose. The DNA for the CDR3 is TGCGCCAGCAGCTTGGGGGACAGGGTAGAGACTAATGAAAAACTGTTTTTT. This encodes CASSLGDRVETNEKLFF. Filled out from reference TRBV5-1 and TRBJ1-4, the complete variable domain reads KAGVTQTPRYLIKTRGQQVTLSCSPISGHRSVSWYQQTPGQGLQFLFEYFSETQRNKGNFPGRFSGRQFSNSRSEMNVSTLELGDSALYLCASSLGDRVETNEKLFFGSGTQLSVL.